One sample yielded the 13 T cell receptor beta chains listed below, sequenced in a study of cytomegalovirus exposure and HLA in healthy donors. Use of 60 Vbeta and 13 Jbeta primers characterized the PCR. The method was immunoSEQ multiplex PCR; TCRdb's version includes in-frame clones alone and lacks a portion of them. In the table there are some 140,000 clones, around 77% of which are singletons. Material for sequencing was PBMCs. These receptors all stem from a man younger than 35 in good health and CMV-seronegative.

V is TRBV6-1 and J is TRBJ2-3, with a possible D match to TRBD1 (5 bases). Germline values: CDR1 MNHNS, CDR2 SASEGT. Trimming pared 6 bases from V and 1 base from J, leaving 8 bases between. CDR3 length equals 13 residues. The CDR3 sequence is CASRVGGTDTQYF. CDR3 coding DNA: TGTGCCAGCAGGGTAGGGGGCACAGATACGCAGTATTTT.

The chain carries TRBV7-8 and TRBJ2-1; 8 bases map to TRBD2. The germline V gene has CDR1 SGHVS and CDR2 FQNEAQ. With V trimmed by 2 bases and J by 8 bases, 11 bases remained unmatched. The CDR3 runs 16 residues. CDR3 loop: CASSLRSSGVNDEQFF. CDR3 in DNA: TGTGCCAGCAGCTTAAGAAGTAGCGGGGTAAACGATGAGCAGTTCTTC.

V usage is TRBV9 and J usage is TRBJ1-1, with D uncertain. Per germline, CDR1 SGDLS and CDR2 YYNGEE. CDR3 size: 13 residues. V was cut by 4 bases and J by 3 bases, with 10 bases left in between. The CDR3 sequence: CASSPRRDTEAFF. DNA for the CDR3: TGTGCCAGCAGCCCCCGGAGGGACACTGAAGCTTTCTTT.

The J gene is TRBJ1-6, the V gene TRBV18, with a tentative D call TRBD1 (6 bases). Trimming removed 3 bases at V and 10 bases at J, with 25 bases between. CDR3 length: 18 residues. CDR1 and CDR2 (germline): KGHSH, LQKENI. This chain's CDR3 is CASSPMAVAGAEKSPLHF. The DNA for the CDR3 is TGTGCCAGCTCACCTATGGCTGTGGCAGGGGCTGAAAAATCACCCCTCCACTTT.

CDR3 residues: CASSPGGFNEQYF. The CDR3 DNA sequence: TGTGCCAGCAGCCCGGGGGGCTTCAACGAGCAGTACTTC. The J gene is TRBJ2-7, the V gene TRBV9; D possibly corresponds to TRBD2 (7 bases). The CDR3 sequence is 13 residues long. CDR1 is SGDLS, CDR2 YYNGEE, per germline. V lost 4 bases, J lost 5 bases, and 13 bases lay in between.

A few counts support this clone. This sequence joins TRBV6-6 and TRBJ1-1, with D possibly being TRBD1 (5 bases). Germline V gene data show CDR1 as MNHNY and CDR2 as SVGAGI (reference sequence). V was shortened by 7 bases and J by 1 base, with 7 bases between the two germline ends. This CDR3 comprises 12 residues. The CDR3 nucleotides read TGTGCCAGCAACCAGGGGAACACTGAAGCTTTCTTT. It specifies CASNQGNTEAFF.

The V call is TRBV13, the J call TRBJ1-5, with D unclear. Germline CDR1 reads PRHDT; CDR2 reads FYEKMQ (reference sequence). The CDR3 has 12 amino acids. Between the trimmed V and J ends, which lost 5 bases and 0 bases, there was a span of 2 bases. The CDR3 loop is CASSLSNQPQHF. The CDR3 nucleotides are TGTGCCAGCAGCCTTAGCAATCAGCCCCAGCATTTT.

The chain couples TRBV29-1 to TRBJ1-2; 7 nucleotides agree with TRBD1. Germline lookup yields CDR1 SQVTM and CDR2 ANQGSEA. The J segment lost 7 bases and the V segment lost 8 bases, leaving 19 bases of the junction unmatched. The CDR3 runs to 15 residues. The CDR3 DNA follows: TGCAGCTACCTGGAACAGACAGGGACCGGGCTTGGCTACACCTTC. Translation gives CSYLEQTGTGLGYTF.

The V and J genes are TRBV30 and TRBJ2-1; tentatively, D is TRBD2 (5 bases). V lost 3 bases and J 0 bases, leaving 12 bases between the germline ends. The CDR3 consists of 15 residues. The germline CDR1 and CDR2 sequences are GTSNPN and SVGIG (reference sequence). The DNA for the CDR3 is TGTGCCTGGAGGATGACGGGAAGCTCCTACAATGAGCAGTTCTTC. Amino acids: CAWRMTGSSYNEQFF.

The genes are TRBV4-2 and TRBJ2-5, with 7 nucleotides matching TRBD1. Per the germline V gene, CDR1 is LGHNA and CDR2 is YNFKEQ. J lost 4 bases, V lost 4 bases, and 6 bases had no gene match. The CDR3 sequence is 14 residues long. The CDR3 region has the DNA TGTGCCAGCAGCCCCGGACAGGCCTTAGAGACCCAGTACTTC. Translation gives CASSPGQALETQYF.

This clone appeared a few times. This CDR3 is CASSRSGQKYNSPLHF. The CDR3 DNA follows: TGTGCCAGCAGTCGCTCGGGACAGAAATATAATTCACCCCTCCACTTT. The chain uses TRBV7-2 and TRBJ1-6; 7 bases are shared with TRBD1. The V gene's germline CDR1 is SGHTA and CDR2 FQGNSA. With 6 bases clipped from V and 4 bases from J, the junction kept 9 bases outside the gene matches. The CDR3 covers 16 residues.

This clone was observed a single time. CDR3 nucleotides: TGTGCCAGCAGTTTCTCCACAGGTGCCGGGGCCAACGTCCTGACTTTC. Translation: CASSFSTGAGANVLTF. The chain is built from TRBV2 and TRBJ2-6, with a weak D call TRBD1 (5 bases). Trimming left V 5 bases short and J 4 bases short, with 15 bases between. CDR1 is SNHLY, CDR2 FYNNEI, per germline. This CDR3 comprises 16 residues.

The rearrangement links TRBV6-5 to TRBJ2-7; possibly TRBD1 for D (6 bases). The CDR3 loop spans 15 amino acids. Trimming took off 6 bases at V and 6 bases at J, with 21 bases between the two ends. Germline V lookup: CDR1 MNHEY, CDR2 SVGAGI. The CDR3 coding sequence is TGTGCCAGCAGAACCCACAGGGAGTATGGTTCCGAGCAGTACTTC. Its protein product is CASRTHREYGSEQYF.